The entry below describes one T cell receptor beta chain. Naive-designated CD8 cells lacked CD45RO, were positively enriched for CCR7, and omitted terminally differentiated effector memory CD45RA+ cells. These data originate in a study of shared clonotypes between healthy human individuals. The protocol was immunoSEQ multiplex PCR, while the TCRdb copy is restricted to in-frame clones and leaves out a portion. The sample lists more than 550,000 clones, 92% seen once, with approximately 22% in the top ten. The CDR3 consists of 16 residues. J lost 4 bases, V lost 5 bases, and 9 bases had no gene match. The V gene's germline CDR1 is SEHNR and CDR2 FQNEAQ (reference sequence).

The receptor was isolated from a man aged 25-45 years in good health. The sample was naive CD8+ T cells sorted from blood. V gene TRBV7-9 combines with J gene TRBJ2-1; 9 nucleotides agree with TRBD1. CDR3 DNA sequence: TGTGCCAGCAGCCCCCACTCCGGGACAGGGTACAATGAGCAGTTCTTC. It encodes CASSPHSGTGYNEQFF.